This TCR beta chain came from a study of OX40 agonist ivuxolimab in advanced cancers. V gave up 5 bases and J gave up 3 bases, with 14 bases separating them. From germline, CDR1 is SGHVS and CDR2 FNYEAQ. CDR3 length: 15 amino acids. Profiling relied on immunoSEQ multiplex PCR, and the TCRdb table lists in-frame clones only, not all of them. The sample holds 55,000 to 70,000 clones, roughly 82% seen once. Whole-study results and caveats: Among the lowest levels of clonal expansion were found in partial responders at 0.1-3.0 mg/kg.

This clone has a handful of counts. Its antigen is currently unknown. The sequence came from an adult with an advanced solid tumor such as melanoma, head and neck, liver or kidney cancer. The chain recombines TRBV7-6 with TRBJ2-1; a weak D match, TRBD2 (5 bases). Sequencing was performed on CD4+ or CD8+ T cells sorted from blood, taken in a trial of the OX40 agonist ivuxolimab. The CDR3 DNA reads as TGTGCCAGCAGCCCCCTCTCGGGAATCTACAATGAGCAGTTCTTC. Its translation is CASSPLSGIYNEQFF.